The TCR beta chain described here comes from a study of cytomegalovirus exposure and HLA in healthy donors. This CDR3 contains 14 residues. The trim removed 5 bases at V and 5 bases at J, leaving 6 bases unmatched. Germline assignment: CDR1 MNHEY and CDR2 SVGAGI. A multiplex PCR was run with 60 Vbeta primers and 13 Jbeta primers. Generated by immunoSEQ multiplex PCR, the TCRdb table keeps only in-frame clones and is missing some. The table lists fewer than 70,000 clones. The sequenced material came from PBMCs. The chain links TRBV6-5 to TRBJ1-2; 9 bases align to TRBD1. The TCR originated in a woman between 18 and 29 years old in good health and CMV-seronegative. The CDR3 DNA follows: TGTGCCAGCAGTCCGGGACAGGGCCGGTATGGCTACACCTTC. It encodes CASSPGQGRYGYTF.